One T cell receptor (beta chain) is described in this entry. This clonotype was seen at least ten times. What antigen it recognizes has not been identified. Per-base quality was not reported, and no clone a single base away is much larger than it. The method was PCR. Instrument used: Illumina HiSeq 2500. To normalize quantification of the TCRbeta repertoire, the TCR libraries were built with molecular barcoding that relied on unique molecular identifiers. The public sequencing data were trimmed at Q25 with fastp and processed into clonotypes with MiXCR by TCRdb, which kept only in-frame beta chains. Rows are unified per CDR3 protein, each entry keeping the most common DNA and genes. The sample table shows about 260,000 distinct CDR3 sequences, and around 8% are seen once. Of the sample, approximately 6% falls within the top ten clones. Taken from cysteine to phenylalanine, the CDR3 has 16 residues. Just the 48-base CDR3 DNA is kept, in frame starting at base 1. The CDR1 and CDR2 encoded by the germline V gene (reference sequence) are SEHNR and FQNEAQ. Ends trimmed: V by 6 bases, J by 5 bases; bases unmatched to a gene: 12.

The data stem from a study of T-cell reconstitution after alpha-beta-depleted transplantation in children (dated by TCRdb to 2016 to 2017). Broadly, across the study: Using TCR repertoire profiling, the study quantitatively followed how T-cell immune reconstitution unfolded in children after TCRalphabeta/CD19-depleted allogeneic hematopoietic cell transplantation. The study at large found these results: Over the following months the frequencies of hyperexpanded clones went down, and after one year T-cell counts and TCRbeta diversity were mostly credited to newly produced T cells. About two months after transplant, the apparently early recovery of alphabetaT-cell counts reportedly depended on just several hundred clones that had expanded rapidly and came from non-depleted graft cells. The high TCRbeta diversity at day 60 in some patients was ascribed to recipient T cells and intrathymic progenitors that had survived conditioning.

Reading the label with the study, this specimen's treatment or condition is: allogeneic hematopoietic cell transplantation with graft depleted of TCRalphabeta T cells and CD19 B cells. The transplant recipients were children given TCRalphabeta/CD19-depleted allogeneic hematopoietic cell grafts. The chain uses TRBV7-9 and TRBJ2-2, with 7 bases in between that match TRBD1. Sequencing was performed on PBMCs, mostly from graft donor cells, taken 180 days after TCRalphabeta/CD19-depleted stem cell transplant. The origin of this receptor is a male patient younger than 18 who had a stem cell transplant for acute lymphoblastic leukemia, so the T cells may come from the graft donor. Here the CDR3 is given as CASSIQRGRRTGELFF. The nucleotide sequence reads TGTGCCAGCAGTATCCAGAGGGGGCGGCGGACCGGGGAGCTGTTTTTT.